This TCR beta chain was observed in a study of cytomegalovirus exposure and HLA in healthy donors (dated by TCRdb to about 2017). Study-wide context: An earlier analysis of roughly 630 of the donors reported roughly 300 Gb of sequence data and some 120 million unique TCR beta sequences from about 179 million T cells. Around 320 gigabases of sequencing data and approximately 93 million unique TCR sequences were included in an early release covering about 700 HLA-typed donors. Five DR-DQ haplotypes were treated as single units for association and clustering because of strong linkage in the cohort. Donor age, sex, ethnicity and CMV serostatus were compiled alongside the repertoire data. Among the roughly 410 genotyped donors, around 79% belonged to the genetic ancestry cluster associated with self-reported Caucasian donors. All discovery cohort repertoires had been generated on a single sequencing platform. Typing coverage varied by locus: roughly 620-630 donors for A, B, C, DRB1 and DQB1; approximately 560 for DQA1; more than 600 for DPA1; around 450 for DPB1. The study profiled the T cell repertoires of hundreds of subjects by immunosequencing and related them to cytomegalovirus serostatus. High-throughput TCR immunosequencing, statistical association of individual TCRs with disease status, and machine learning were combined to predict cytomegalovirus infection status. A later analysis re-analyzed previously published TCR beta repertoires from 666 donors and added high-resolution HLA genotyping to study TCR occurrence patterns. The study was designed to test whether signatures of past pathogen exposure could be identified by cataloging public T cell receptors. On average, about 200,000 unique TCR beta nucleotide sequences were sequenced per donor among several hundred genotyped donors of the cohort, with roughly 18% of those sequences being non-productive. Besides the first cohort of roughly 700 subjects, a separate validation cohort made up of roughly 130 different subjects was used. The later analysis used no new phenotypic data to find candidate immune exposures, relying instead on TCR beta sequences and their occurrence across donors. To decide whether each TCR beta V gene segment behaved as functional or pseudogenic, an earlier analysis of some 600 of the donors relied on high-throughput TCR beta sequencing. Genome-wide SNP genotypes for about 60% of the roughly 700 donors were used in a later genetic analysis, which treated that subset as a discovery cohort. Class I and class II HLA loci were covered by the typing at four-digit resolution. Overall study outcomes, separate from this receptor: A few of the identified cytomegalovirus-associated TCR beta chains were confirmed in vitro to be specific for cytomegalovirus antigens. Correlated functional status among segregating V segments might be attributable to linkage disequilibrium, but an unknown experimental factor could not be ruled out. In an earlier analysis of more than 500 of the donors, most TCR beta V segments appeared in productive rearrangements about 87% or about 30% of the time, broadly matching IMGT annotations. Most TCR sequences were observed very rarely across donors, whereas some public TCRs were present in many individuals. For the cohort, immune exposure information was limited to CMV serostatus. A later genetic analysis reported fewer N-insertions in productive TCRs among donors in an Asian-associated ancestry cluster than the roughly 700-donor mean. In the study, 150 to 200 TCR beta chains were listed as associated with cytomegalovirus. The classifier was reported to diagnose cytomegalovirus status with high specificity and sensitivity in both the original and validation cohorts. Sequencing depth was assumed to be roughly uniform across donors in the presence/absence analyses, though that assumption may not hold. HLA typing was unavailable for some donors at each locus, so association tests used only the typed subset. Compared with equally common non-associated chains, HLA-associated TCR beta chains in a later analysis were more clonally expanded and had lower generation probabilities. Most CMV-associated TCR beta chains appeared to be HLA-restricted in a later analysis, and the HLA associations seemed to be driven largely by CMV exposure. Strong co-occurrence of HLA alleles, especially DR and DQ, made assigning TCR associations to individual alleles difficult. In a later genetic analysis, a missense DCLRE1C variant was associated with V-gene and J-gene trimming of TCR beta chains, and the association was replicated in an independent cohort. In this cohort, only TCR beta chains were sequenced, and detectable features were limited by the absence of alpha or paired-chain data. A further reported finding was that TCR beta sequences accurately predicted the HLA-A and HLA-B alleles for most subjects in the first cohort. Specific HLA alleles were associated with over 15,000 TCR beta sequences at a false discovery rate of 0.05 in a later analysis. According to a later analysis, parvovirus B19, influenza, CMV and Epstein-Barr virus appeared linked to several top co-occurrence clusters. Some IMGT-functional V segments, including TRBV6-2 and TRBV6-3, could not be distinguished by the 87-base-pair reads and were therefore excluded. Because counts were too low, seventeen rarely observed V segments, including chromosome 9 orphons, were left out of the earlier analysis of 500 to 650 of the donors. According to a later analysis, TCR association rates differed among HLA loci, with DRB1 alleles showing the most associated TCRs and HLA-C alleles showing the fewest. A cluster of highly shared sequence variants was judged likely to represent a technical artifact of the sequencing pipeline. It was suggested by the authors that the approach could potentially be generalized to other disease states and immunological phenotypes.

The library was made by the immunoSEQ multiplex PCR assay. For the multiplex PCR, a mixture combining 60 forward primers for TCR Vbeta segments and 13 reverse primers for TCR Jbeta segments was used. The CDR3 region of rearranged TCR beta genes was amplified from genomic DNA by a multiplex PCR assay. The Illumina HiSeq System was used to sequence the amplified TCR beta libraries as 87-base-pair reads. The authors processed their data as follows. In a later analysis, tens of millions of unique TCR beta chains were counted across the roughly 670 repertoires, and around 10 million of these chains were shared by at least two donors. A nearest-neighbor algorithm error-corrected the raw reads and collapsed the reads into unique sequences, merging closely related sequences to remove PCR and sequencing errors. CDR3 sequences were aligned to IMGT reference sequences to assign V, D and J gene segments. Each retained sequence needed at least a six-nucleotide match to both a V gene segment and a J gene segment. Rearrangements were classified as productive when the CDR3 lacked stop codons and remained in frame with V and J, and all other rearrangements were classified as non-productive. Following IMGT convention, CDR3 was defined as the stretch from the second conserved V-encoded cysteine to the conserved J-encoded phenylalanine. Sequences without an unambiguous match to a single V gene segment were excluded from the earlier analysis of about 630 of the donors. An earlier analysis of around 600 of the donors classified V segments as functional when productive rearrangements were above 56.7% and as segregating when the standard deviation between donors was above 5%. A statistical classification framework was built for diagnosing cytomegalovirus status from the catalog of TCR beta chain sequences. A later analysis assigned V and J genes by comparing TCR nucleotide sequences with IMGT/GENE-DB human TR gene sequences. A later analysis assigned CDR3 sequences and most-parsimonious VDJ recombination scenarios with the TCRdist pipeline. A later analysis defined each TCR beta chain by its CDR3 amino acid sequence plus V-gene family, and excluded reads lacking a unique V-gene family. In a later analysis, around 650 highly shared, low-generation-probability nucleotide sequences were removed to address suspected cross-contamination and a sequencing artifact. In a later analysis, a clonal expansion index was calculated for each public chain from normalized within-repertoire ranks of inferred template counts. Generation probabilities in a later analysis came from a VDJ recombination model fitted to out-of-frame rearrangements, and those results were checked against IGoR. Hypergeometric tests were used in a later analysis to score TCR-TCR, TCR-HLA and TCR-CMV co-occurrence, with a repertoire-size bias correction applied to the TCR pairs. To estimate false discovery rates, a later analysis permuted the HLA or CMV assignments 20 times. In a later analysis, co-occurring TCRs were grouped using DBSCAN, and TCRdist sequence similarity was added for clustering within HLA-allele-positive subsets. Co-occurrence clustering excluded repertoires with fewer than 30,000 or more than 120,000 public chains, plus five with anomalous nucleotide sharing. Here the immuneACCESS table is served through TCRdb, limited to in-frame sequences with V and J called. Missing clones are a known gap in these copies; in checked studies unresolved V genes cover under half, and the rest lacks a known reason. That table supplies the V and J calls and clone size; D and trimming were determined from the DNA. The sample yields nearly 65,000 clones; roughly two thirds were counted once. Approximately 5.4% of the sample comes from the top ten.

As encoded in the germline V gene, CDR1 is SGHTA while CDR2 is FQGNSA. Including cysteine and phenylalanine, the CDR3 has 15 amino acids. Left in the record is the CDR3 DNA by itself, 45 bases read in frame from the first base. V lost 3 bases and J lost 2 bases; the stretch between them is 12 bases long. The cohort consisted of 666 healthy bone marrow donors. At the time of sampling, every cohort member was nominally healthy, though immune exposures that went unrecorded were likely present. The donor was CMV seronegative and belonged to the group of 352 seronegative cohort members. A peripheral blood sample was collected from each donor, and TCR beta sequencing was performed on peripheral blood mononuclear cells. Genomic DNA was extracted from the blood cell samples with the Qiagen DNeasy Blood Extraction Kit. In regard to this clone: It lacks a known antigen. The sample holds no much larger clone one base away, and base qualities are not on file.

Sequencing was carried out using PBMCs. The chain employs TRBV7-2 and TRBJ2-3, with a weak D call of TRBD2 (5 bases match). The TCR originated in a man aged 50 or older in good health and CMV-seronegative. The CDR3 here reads CASSLTILATDTQYF. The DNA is TGTGCCAGCAGCTTGACTATCTTAGCCACAGATACGCAGTATTTT. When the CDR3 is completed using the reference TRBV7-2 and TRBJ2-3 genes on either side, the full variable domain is GAGVSQSPSNKVTEKGKDVELRCDPISGHTALYWYRQSLGQGLEFLIYFQGNSAPDKSGLPSDRFSAERTGGSVSTLTIQRTQQEDSAVYLCASSLTILATDTQYFGPGTRLTVL.